This T cell receptor (beta chain) was captured in a study of cytomegalovirus exposure and HLA in healthy donors. Regarding the study as a whole: Earlier analysis looked at TCR beta V segments, and most were productive about 90% or about 30% of the time. Later analysis identified about 18,000 TCR beta sequences associated with HLA alleles, using a false discovery rate threshold of 0.05.

With 60 Vbeta and 13 Jbeta primers, the PCR was carried out. Sequencing was performed with immunoSEQ multiplex PCR; in TCRdb, only in-frame clones are kept and a portion is missing. The sample records 150,000 or so clones, approximately 80% being singletons. As to this clone: The antigen is undetermined.

V lost 5 bases to trimming and J lost 0 bases, with 13 bases between them. The CDR3 is 15 residues long. Germline V CDR1 and CDR2: MDHEN, SYDVKM. The chain employs TRBV28 and TRBJ1-2, with D possibly TRBD1 on 5 matching bases. The clonotype originates from a young man in good health and CMV-seropositive. Sequenced sample: PBMCs. The CDR3 region is CASSGGTLANYGYTF. In DNA form, the CDR3 reads TGTGCCAGCAGTGGGGGGACGCTAGCTAACTATGGCTACACCTTC.